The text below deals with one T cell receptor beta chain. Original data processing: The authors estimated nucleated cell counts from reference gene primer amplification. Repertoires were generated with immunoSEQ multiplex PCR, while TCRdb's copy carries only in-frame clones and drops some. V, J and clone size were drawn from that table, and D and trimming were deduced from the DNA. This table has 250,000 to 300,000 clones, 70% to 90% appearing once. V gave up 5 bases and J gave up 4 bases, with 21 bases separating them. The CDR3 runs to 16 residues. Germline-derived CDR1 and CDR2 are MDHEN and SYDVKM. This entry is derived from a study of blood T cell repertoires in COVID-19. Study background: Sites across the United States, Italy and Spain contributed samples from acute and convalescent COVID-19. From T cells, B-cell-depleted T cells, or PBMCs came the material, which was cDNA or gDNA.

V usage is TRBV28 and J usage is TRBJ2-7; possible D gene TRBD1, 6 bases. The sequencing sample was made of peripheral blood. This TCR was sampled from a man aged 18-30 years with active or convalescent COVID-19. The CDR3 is CASSLPNRAIKYEQYF. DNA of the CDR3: TGTGCCAGCAGTCTCCCAAACAGGGCGATAAAGTACGAGCAGTACTTC.